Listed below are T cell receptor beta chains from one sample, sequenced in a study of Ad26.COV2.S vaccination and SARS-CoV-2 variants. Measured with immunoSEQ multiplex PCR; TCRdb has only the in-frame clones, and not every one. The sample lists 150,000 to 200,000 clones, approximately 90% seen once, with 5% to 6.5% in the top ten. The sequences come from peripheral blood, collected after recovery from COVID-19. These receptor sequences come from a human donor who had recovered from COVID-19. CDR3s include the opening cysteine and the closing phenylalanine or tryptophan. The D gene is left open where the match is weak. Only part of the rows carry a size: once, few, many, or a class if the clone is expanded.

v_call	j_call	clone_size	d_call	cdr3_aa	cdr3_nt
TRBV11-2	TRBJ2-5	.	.	CASSLGVRETQYF	TGTGCCAGCAGCTTAGGTGTTCGGGAGACCCAGTACTTC
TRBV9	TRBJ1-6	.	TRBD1	CASSITGGGNSPLHF	TGTGCCAGCAGCATTACAGGGGGGGGTAATTCACCCCTCCACTTT
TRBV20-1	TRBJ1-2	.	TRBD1	CSASPDRGRRGYTF	TGCAGTGCTAGTCCAGACAGGGGGCGGCGTGGCTACACCTTC
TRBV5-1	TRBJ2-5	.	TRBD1	CASSSRQGGTQYF	TGCGCCAGCAGCTCACGACAGGGTGGGACCCAGTACTTC
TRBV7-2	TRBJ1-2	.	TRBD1	CASSLQQGYGYTF	TGTGCCAGCAGCTTACAACAGGGGTATGGCTACACCTTC
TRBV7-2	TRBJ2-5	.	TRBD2	CASSLSRLASQETQYF	TGTGCCAGCAGCTTATCCCGACTAGCGAGCCAAGAGACCCAGTACTTC
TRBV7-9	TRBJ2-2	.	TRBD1	CASSFFGRGTGGTGELFF	TGTGCCAGCAGCTTTTTCGGAAGGGGGACAGGGGGAACCGGGGAGCTGTTTTTT
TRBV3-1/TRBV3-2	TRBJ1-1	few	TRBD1	CASSHLRTGATEAFF	TGTGCCAGCAGCCATCTCCGGACAGGCGCGACTGAAGCTTTCTTT
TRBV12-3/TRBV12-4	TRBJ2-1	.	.	CASSSRRNEQFF	TGTGCCAGCAGTTCGAGGCGCAATGAGCAGTTCTTC
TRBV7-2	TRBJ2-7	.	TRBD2	CASSFRAKRGPYEQYF	TGTGCCAGCAGCTTTAGGGCTAAGCGGGGGCCCTACGAGCAGTACTTC
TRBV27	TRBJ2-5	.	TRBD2	CASSLREGETQYF	TGTGCCAGCAGTTTAAGGGAGGGAGAGACCCAGTACTTC
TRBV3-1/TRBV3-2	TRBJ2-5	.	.	CASSPPLGGPSGETQYF	TGTGCCAGCAGCCCACCGTTGGGGGGGCCTTCGGGAGAGACCCAGTACTTC
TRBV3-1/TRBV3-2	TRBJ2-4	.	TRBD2	CASSPGLDYGIQYF	TGTGCCAGCAGCCCGGGACTAGATTACGGCATTCAGTACTTC
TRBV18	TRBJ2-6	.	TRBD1	CASSLLLPGQGAGGANVLTF	TGTGCCAGCTCACTACTTCTACCGGGACAGGGGGCTGGTGGGGCCAACGTCCTGACTTTC
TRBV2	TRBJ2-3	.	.	CASRVGESPGWSDTQYF	TGTGCCAGCAGGGTTGGGGAATCGCCGGGATGGTCAGATACGCAGTATTTT
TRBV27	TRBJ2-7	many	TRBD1	CASTQGQGAYEQYF	TGTGCCAGCACCCAGGGGCAGGGGGCGTACGAGCAGTACTTC
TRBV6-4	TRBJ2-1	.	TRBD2	CASSDTSGINEQFF	TGTGCCAGCAGTGATACTAGCGGGATCAATGAGCAGTTCTTC
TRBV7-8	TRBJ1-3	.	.	CASSLDGRTSGNTIYF	TGTGCCAGCAGCTTAGATGGCAGGACCTCTGGAAACACCATATATTTT
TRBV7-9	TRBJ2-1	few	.	CASSPRQGKNEQFF	TGTGCCAGCAGCCCCCGGCAGGGAAAAAATGAGCAGTTCTTC
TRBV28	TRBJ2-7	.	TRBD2	CASRSGGAYEQYF	TGTGCCAGCAGGAGCGGGGGGGCTTACGAGCAGTACTTC
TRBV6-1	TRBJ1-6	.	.	CASSERQAQNSPLHF	TGTGCCAGCAGTGAACGACAGGCCCAGAATTCACCCCTCCACTTT
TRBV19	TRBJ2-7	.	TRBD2	CASSTGGTYEQYF	TGTGCCAGTAGCACGGGGGGGACCTACGAGCAGTACTTC
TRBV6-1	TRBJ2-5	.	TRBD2	CASSEVVAGGPQQETQYF	TGTGCCAGCAGTGAAGTGGTAGCGGGAGGGCCTCAGCAAGAGACCCAGTACTTC
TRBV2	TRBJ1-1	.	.	CASSEAGGQAFF	TGTGCCAGCAGTGAAGCCGGAGGCCAGGCTTTCTTT
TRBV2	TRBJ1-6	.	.	CASSGQASSPLHF	TGTGCCAGCAGTGGTCAGGCTAGTTCACCCCTCCACTTT
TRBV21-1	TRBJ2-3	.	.	CASSKADTQYF	TGTGCCAGCAGCAAAGCAGATACGCAGTATTTT
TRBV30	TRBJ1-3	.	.	CAWSVGQIPRSTIYF	TGTGCCTGGAGTGTAGGGCAGATACCCCGGAGCACCATATATTTT
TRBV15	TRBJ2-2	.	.	CATSRGGFTGELFF	TGTGCCACCTCGAGGGGGGGGTTCACCGGGGAGCTGTTTTTT
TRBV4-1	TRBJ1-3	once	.	CASSRVGGEANTIYF	TGCGCCAGCAGCCGGGTGGGGGGTGAAGCAAACACCATATATTTT
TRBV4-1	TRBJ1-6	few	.	CASSQDGSYNSPLHF	TGCGCCAGCAGCCAAGACGGTTCCTATAATTCACCCCTCCACTTT
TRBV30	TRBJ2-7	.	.	CACDRRAVYEQYF	TGTGCCTGCGACCGAAGGGCAGTCTACGAGCAGTACTTC